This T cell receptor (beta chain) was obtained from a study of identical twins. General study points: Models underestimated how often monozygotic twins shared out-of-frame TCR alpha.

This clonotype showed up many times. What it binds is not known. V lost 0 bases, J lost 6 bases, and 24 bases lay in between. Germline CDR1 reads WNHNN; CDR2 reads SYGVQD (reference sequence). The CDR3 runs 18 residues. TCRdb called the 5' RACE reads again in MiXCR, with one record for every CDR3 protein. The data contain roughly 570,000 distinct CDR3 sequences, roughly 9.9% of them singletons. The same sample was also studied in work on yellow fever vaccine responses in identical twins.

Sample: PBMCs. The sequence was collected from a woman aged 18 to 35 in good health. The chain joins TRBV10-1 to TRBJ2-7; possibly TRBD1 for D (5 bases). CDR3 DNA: TGCGCCAGCAGTGAGTCTCAATGGCCAAAGGCAGGGCTCAGCGAGCAGTACTTC. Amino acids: CASSESQWPKAGLSEQYF.